This T cell receptor beta chain emerged from a study of blood T cells in healthy people across ages. General observations from the study: Whereas aged donors had fewer naive CD4+ cells, long-lived donors had more of them and higher diversity. Measured against age, TCR beta diversity per million T cells decreased in a roughly linear manner.

Of note for this clonotype: Its antigen is not identified.

Together with a sample-barcoded 5' primer, a J-beta primer mix was included in a second PCR lasting about 7 to 11 cycles. Every sample gave at least 2.5 million paired-end reads containing CDR3. TCRdb used MiXCR to reprocess the 5' RACE reads, holding one entry per CDR3 protein. The sample includes some 700,000 distinct CDR3 sequences, 22% of them seen just once. V lost 3 bases, J lost 7 bases, and 15 bases lay in between. This CDR3 comprises 15 residues. The germline gives CDR1 MNHEY, CDR2 SMNVEV (reference sequence). The receptor comes from a man in his 70s in good health. What was sequenced was blood. The chain combines TRBV27 with TRBJ2-2; possible D gene TRBD2, 5 bases. CDR3 DNA: TGTGCCAGCAGTTTCGCGCTAGCTGTTCTCGGGGAGCTGTTTTTT. Translating it yields CASSFALAVLGELFF.